The 2 T cell receptor beta chains below were found in one sample sequenced in a study of blood T cells in healthy people across ages. The authors ran a second PCR of 7 to 11 cycles using a sample-barcoded 5' primer and a J-beta primer mix. TCRdb redid the calling of the 5' RACE reads with MiXCR, one entry per CDR3 protein. Counted here are hundreds of thousands of distinct CDR3 sequences, over 45% occurring once; the ten biggest clones make up roughly a third. The sequenced sample consisted of blood. Every receptor here comes from a woman in her sixties or seventies in good health.

This clonotype has just a few counts. V and J are TRBV18 and TRBJ2-7; 8 bases match TRBD1. The V segment lost 4 bases and the J segment 4 bases; nucleotides outside the gene matches: 6. The CDR3 is 14 amino acids. The germline V gene has CDR1 KGHSH and CDR2 LQKENI. CDR3 amino acids: CASSQNRGFYEQYF. As DNA, the CDR3 is TGTGCCAGCTCACAAAACAGGGGGTTTTACGAGCAGTACTTC.

The chain combines TRBV4-2 with TRBJ1-5; tentative D call: TRBD1 (5 bases). V lost 6 bases and J lost 1, with 13 bases in between. Germline loops: CDR1 LGHNA, CDR2 YNFKEQ. This CDR3 is 15 amino acids long. For the CDR3, the DNA is TGTGCCAGCAGATTCAGGGTTAACAGCAATCAGCCCCAGCATTTT. Its translation: CASRFRVNSNQPQHF.